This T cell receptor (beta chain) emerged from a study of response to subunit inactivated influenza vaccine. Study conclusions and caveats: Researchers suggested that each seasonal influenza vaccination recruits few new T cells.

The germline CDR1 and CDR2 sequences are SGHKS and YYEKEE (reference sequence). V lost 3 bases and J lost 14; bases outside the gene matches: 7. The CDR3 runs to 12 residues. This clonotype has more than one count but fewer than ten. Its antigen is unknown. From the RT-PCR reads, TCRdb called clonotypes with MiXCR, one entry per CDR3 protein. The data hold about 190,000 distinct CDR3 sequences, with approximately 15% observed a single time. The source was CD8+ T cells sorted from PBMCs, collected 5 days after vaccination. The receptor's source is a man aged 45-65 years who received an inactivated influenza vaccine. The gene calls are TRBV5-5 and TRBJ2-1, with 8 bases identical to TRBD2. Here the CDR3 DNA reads TGTGCCAGCAGCTATACAGAGACTAGCGAGTTCTTC. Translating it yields CASSYTETSEFF.